The 7 T cell receptor beta chains listed next were all sequenced from one sample in a study of blood T cells in healthy people across ages. Through a sample-barcoded 5' primer and a J-beta primer mix, a second PCR was run for roughly 6 to 11 cycles. MiXCR, run by TCRdb on the 5' RACE reads, gives a single entry per CDR3 protein. The sample lists 1.5 million to 2 million distinct CDR3 sequences, approximately 28% occurring once. Material for sequencing was blood. Receptors were obtained from a woman aged 25 to 39 in good health.

The V and J genes are TRBV9 and TRBJ1-2; weak D call: TRBD1 (6 bases). The CDR3 has 11 residues. Germline-derived CDR1 and CDR2 are SGDLS and YYNGEE. V was cut by 3 bases and J by 13 bases, with 13 bases left in between. CDR3 in amino acids: CASSAPRTATF. In nucleotides, the CDR3 is TGTGCCAGCAGCGCACCTAGGACAGCCACCTTC.

This chain links TRBV20-1 with TRBJ2-1; tentative D call: TRBD2 (5 bases). The CDR3 runs 15 residues. Germline V CDR1 and CDR2: DFQATT, SNEGSKA (reference sequence). The V gene lost 6 bases and the J gene lost 8 bases, with 23 bases spanning the gap. CDR3 nucleotides: TGCAGTGCCTGGCTCATGGATACCTCGAGGGATGAGCAGTTCTTC. Its translation: CSAWLMDTSRDEQFF.

This clonotype was seen a handful of times. The chain is built from TRBV7-2 and TRBJ2-3; TRBD2 is a possible D gene (5 bases). The CDR3 sequence is 15 residues long. Germline V gene lookup returns CDR1 SGHTA and CDR2 FQGNSA. Deletions cut 1 base from V and 5 bases from J, with 13 bases between. The CDR3 protein is CASSLVGDGLDTQYF. In DNA form, the CDR3 reads TGTGCCAGCAGCTTAGTGGGAGATGGTTTAGATACGCAGTATTTT.

This clonotype has more than one count but fewer than ten. This sequence joins TRBV7-2 and TRBJ2-1, with D perhaps matching TRBD1 or TRBD2 (6 bases each). The CDR3 is 15 residues long. Trimming pared 2 bases from V and 2 bases from J, leaving 10 bases between. Germline-derived CDR1 and CDR2 are SGHTA and FQGNSA. CDR3 region: CASSLTGAAYNEQFF. In DNA form, the CDR3 reads TGTGCCAGCAGCTTAACGGGGGCGGCCTACAATGAGCAGTTCTTC.

This clonotype was counted between two and nine times. The rearrangement links TRBV18 to TRBJ2-7, with D uncertain. V dropped 5 bases and J dropped 6 bases, with 20 bases sitting between them. Per the germline V gene, CDR1 is KGHSH and CDR2 is LQKENI. The CDR3 runs to 15 residues. The CDR3 here is CASSVPSPLPGEQYF. CDR3 nucleotide sequence: TGTGCCAGCTCAGTCCCCAGCCCTCTTCCCGGCGAGCAGTACTTC.

The chain carries TRBV27 and TRBJ1-1; D gene ambiguous. CDR3 length: 14 residues. Germline-derived CDR1 and CDR2 are MNHEY and SMNVEV (reference sequence). V was pared by 2 bases and J by 4 bases, with 11 bases between. Here the CDR3 reads CASSLAKRGTEAFF. The CDR3 DNA reads TGTGCCAGCAGTTTAGCCAAGCGGGGCACTGAAGCTTTCTTT.

CDR3 sequence reads: CASSLYSGGDQPQHF. The CDR3 DNA reads TGCGCCAGCAGCTTGTATTCGGGCGGGGATCAGCCCCAGCATTTT. The rearrangement links TRBV5-1 to TRBJ1-5; D is unclear. The CDR3 covers 15 residues. The V end lost 1 base, the J end lost 5 bases, and 13 bases lay between the germline ends. From germline, CDR1 is SGHRS and CDR2 YFSETQ.